The clone carrying this T cell receptor beta chain was found a few times. Its antigen is not identified. This entry is derived from a study of T cell repertoires in cytomegalovirus infection. Study-level background: Carrying CMV and the relevant HLA type showed in public TCR beta signatures. Overall study findings and caveats: Ex vivo, HLA-C-restricted CMV-specific TCR beta clonotypes prevailed over the rest of the response. Public TCR beta family frequency separated CMV-and-HLA carriers, including in an independent cohort.

TCRdb redid the calling of the reads with MiXCR, one entry per CDR3 protein. The sample holds some 680,000 distinct CDR3 sequences, under 40% seen once. CDR1 and CDR2 (germline): SGHVS, FNYEAQ. V lost 8 bases and J lost 3, with 14 bases in between. The CDR3 spans 14 residues. The sequencing input was PBMCs. The TCR originated in a human donor in good health (CMV status not recorded). Some clones in this sample may be carry-over from other donors' samples. V is TRBV7-6 and J is TRBJ2-1; D is perhaps TRBD2 (6 bases). CDR3 DNA sequence: TGTGCCAGCCCAACGGGAGTGGACTACAATGAGCAGTTCTTC. Protein product: CASPTGVDYNEQFF.